Following are 18 T cell receptor beta chains from one sample sequenced in a study of chemoradiotherapy in HPV16-positive cancers. Clones were read by immunoSEQ multiplex PCR, and TCRdb kept only the in-frame ones, dropping some. The sample lists 25,000 to 30,000 clones, roughly nine tenths seen once, with roughly a fifth in the top ten. Sequences were derived from blood, sampled from a patient who underwent chemoradiotherapy. Receptors originate from a human donor with HPV-associated anogenital cancer.

The chain uses TRBV6-5 and TRBJ2-2; the match to TRBD2 covers 7 bases. J was trimmed by 4 bases and V by 6 bases; bases with no gene match: 8. Germline-derived CDR1 and CDR2 are MNHEY and SVGAGI. The CDR3 is made up of 15 amino acids. CDR3 loop: CASSFRLAGTGELFF. CDR3 sequence (DNA): TGTGCCAGCAGCTTCCGACTAGCAGGCACCGGGGAGCTGTTTTTT.

J is TRBJ2-5 and V is TRBV5-4; tentatively, D is TRBD1 (5 bases). V was shortened by 0 bases and J by 7 bases, with 13 bases between the two germline ends. CDR1 and CDR2 from the germline V gene are SGHNT and YYREEE (reference sequence). The CDR3 consists of 14 residues. CDR3 sequence (DNA): TGTGCCAGCAGCTTGGGGACACCCCCCGGGACCCAGTACTTC. Its translation: CASSLGTPPGTQYF.

The rearrangement links TRBV5-1 to TRBJ1-2; D ambiguous. Trimming took off 0 bases at V and 6 bases at J, with 9 bases between the two ends. CDR3 length: 13 residues. Per the germline V gene, CDR1 is SGHRS and CDR2 is YFSETQ. For the CDR3, the DNA is TGCGCCAGCAGCTTGGGGGAGAACAATGGCTACACCTTC. This gives the protein CASSLGENNGYTF.

The chain uses TRBV4-2 and TRBJ2-7, with unresolved D. The V gene's germline CDR1 is LGHNA and CDR2 YNFKEQ. The CDR3 spans 16 residues. The germline V and J ends were trimmed by 0 bases and 0 bases, with 12 bases remaining between them. The chain's CDR3 is CASSQDRKLPSYEQYF. CDR3 in DNA: TGTGCCAGCAGCCAAGACAGGAAGCTTCCCTCCTACGAGCAGTACTTC.

J is TRBJ1-5 and V is TRBV28; D not resolved. V was shortened by 4 bases and J by 4 bases, with 17 bases between the two germline ends. The length of the CDR3 is 16 residues. Germline lookup yields CDR1 MDHEN and CDR2 SYDVKM. CDR3 region: CASSSGLGLENQPQHF. Here the CDR3 DNA reads TGTGCCAGCAGTTCAGGATTAGGGCTGGAAAATCAGCCCCAGCATTTT.

The J gene is TRBJ2-7, the V gene TRBV7-2, with D possibly TRBD1 on 5 matching bases. V was pared by 2 bases and J by 2 bases, with 16 bases between. Germline V CDR1 and CDR2: SGHTA, FQGNSA. The CDR3 has 16 amino acids. The CDR3 here is CASSLSRESRPYEQYF. As DNA, the CDR3 is TGTGCCAGCAGCTTAAGCAGGGAAAGTAGACCCTACGAGCAGTACTTC. The complete variable domain, with remaining parts taken from reference TRBV7-2 and TRBJ2-7, reads GAGVSQSPSNKVTEKGKDVELRCDPISGHTALYWYRQSLGQGLEFLIYFQGNSAPDKSGLPSDRFSAERTGGSVSTLTIQRTQQEDSAVYLCASSLSRESRPYEQYFGPGTRLTVT.

V usage is TRBV27 and J usage is TRBJ1-1; TRBD1 matches at 8 bases. CDR3 length equals 16 residues. After removal of 6 bases from V and 0 bases from J, the junction contained 9 bases not matched to a gene. CDR1 and CDR2 (germline): MNHEY, SMNVEV (reference sequence). The CDR3 nucleotides read TGTGCCAGCAGCCGACAGGGGAGGAGCATGAACACTGAAGCTTTCTTT. This translates into CASSRQGRSMNTEAFF.

The chain links TRBV7-2 to TRBJ1-2; 8 positions match TRBD1. This CDR3 comprises 13 residues. V shed 5 bases and J 8 bases; nucleotides not matched to a gene: 7. Germline V gives CDR1 SGHTA, CDR2 FQGNSA. This chain's CDR3 is CASSRDRGEGYTF. The CDR3, as DNA: TGTGCCAGCAGCAGAGACAGGGGTGAAGGCTACACCTTC.

This chain connects TRBV19 to TRBJ1-4, with 10 bases identical to TRBD1. Trimming removed 5 bases from V and 6 bases from J; junction bases left unmatched: 3. The CDR3 totals 14 residues. Germline V gene sequence: CDR1 LNHDA, CDR2 SQIVND (reference sequence). CDR3 protein: CASSYGTGDEKLFF. CDR3 nucleotides: TGTGCCAGTAGTTACGGGACAGGGGATGAAAAACTGTTTTTT.

This clone was observed once. The V gene is TRBV5-8, the J gene TRBJ2-7; maybe TRBD2 (6 bases). This CDR3 is 13 amino acids long. CDR1 is SGHTS and CDR2 is YDEGEE in the germline V gene. V was pared by 2 bases and J by 7 bases, with 13 bases between. Here the CDR3 reads CASSFQLEGEQYF. The CDR3 DNA follows: TGTGCCAGCAGCTTCCAACTGGAGGGGGAGCAGTACTTC.

The V gene is TRBV7-2, the J gene TRBJ2-3; 14 positions match TRBD2. With V trimmed by 1 base and J by 6 bases, 6 bases remained unmatched. This CDR3 contains 17 residues. CDR1 is SGHTA and CDR2 is FQGNSA in the germline V gene. The CDR3 sequence: CASSLGGLAGGGDTQYF. The CDR3 DNA reads TGTGCCAGCAGCTTAGGAGGACTAGCGGGGGGCGGGGATACGCAGTATTTT.

The chain is built from TRBV2 and TRBJ2-5; D gene uncertain. V dropped 6 bases and J dropped 4 bases, with 9 bases sitting between them. This CDR3 contains 12 residues. Germline CDR1 reads SNHLY; CDR2 reads FYNNEI. The CDR3, as DNA: TGTGCCAGCAGCCTGCGAGGAGAGACCCAGTACTTC. Amino acid sequence: CASSLRGETQYF.

This chain joins TRBV5-6 and TRBJ2-1, with a tentative D call TRBD2 (6 bases). V dropped 9 bases and J dropped 4 bases, with 17 bases sitting between them. The CDR3 has 14 residues. Per the germline V gene, CDR1 is SGHDT and CDR2 is YYEEEE. CDR3 amino acids: CATQLAGSYNEQFF. CDR3 nucleotides: TGTGCCACCCAGCTTGCGGGATCATACAATGAGCAGTTCTTC. Looking up the rest from reference TRBV5-6 and TRBJ2-1 gives the full variable domain: DAGVTQSPTHLIKTRGQQVTLRCSPKSGHDTVSWYQQALGQGPQFIFQYYEEEERQRGNFPDRFSGHQFPNYSSELNVNALLLGDSALYLCATQLAGSYNEQFFGPGTRLTVL.

CDR3 sequence (DNA): TGTGCCAGCAGTTTATCCCCGACAGGCACAGATACGCAGTATTTT. As protein: CASSLSPTGTDTQYF. The V call is TRBV27, the J call TRBJ2-3, with D possibly being TRBD1 (5 bases). CDR1 is MNHEY and CDR2 is SMNVEV in the germline V gene (reference sequence). This CDR3 comprises 15 residues. V gave up 0 bases and J gave up 1 base, with 8 bases separating them.

This chain uses TRBV2 with TRBJ1-5; D not certain. Trimming stripped 6 bases from V and 0 bases from J, with 9 bases between. Germline V gives CDR1 SNHLY, CDR2 FYNNEI. This CDR3 contains 14 residues. In DNA, the CDR3 is TGTGCCAGCAGGGGAAGCAATAGCAATCAGCCCCAGCATTTT. This translates into CASRGSNSNQPQHF.

The V gene is TRBV2, the J gene TRBJ2-3, with 14 bases fitting TRBD2. From germline, CDR1 is SNHLY and CDR2 FYNNEI. V dropped 7 bases and J dropped 4; count of bases not matched to a gene: 10. This CDR3 comprises 17 residues. This CDR3 is CASTGTSGSQGSDTQYF. The CDR3 DNA follows: TGTGCCAGCACCGGGACTAGCGGGAGTCAGGGTTCAGATACGCAGTATTTT.

CDR3 sequence reads: CASSPGQGENYGYTF. CDR3 in DNA: TGTGCCAGCAGCCCGGGACAGGGGGAAAACTATGGCTACACCTTC. V and J are TRBV7-2 and TRBJ1-2; 11 bases are a match to TRBD1. Germline values: CDR1 SGHTA, CDR2 FQGNSA. The J segment lost 2 bases and the V segment lost 5 bases, leaving 4 bases of the junction unmatched. The length of the CDR3 is 15 residues.

This chain connects TRBV10-3 to TRBJ2-7; TRBD2 is a possible D gene (5 bases). Germline V gives CDR1 ENHRY, CDR2 SYGVKD. V was pared by 6 bases and J by 7 bases, with 10 bases between. The CDR3 has 11 residues. CDR3 sequence reads: CAIRGTGEQYF. The CDR3 nucleotides read TGTGCCATCAGGGGAACGGGGGAGCAGTACTTC.